The following is a TCR beta chain sequence with its context. This receptor's antigen is unknown. No base-level quality is on record; no much larger clone is a single base apart. Collaborating institutions collected whole blood in K2EDTA tubes following their own protocols. For TCRbeta analysis, collaborators shipped samples as frozen whole blood, isolated PBMCs, or DNA extracted from either of those sample types. The source of the sample is a study of blood T cell repertoires in COVID-19 (TCRdb year 2020). Some background on the complete study: Samples covering the acute and convalescent phases of COVID-19 were provided by collaborators in the United States, Italy and Spain. The prospective study material was composed of cDNA or gDNA derived from T cells, B-cell-depleted T cells, or PBMCs. The dataset comprised deeply sampled blood TCRbeta repertoires from subjects exposed to, actively infected with, or recovered from COVID-19. The repertoires were released in a freely available public database meant as a resource for research on the immune response to SARS-CoV-2. The samples were drawn from the first 160 participants of the ongoing ImmuneRACE study and from 1,254 subjects provided by 6 global collaborators. Sample metadata almost always included a de-identified subject ID, COVID-19 status, age in years and sex. Where HLA class I and class II types were available, the types were taken from metadata supplied by the sample provider, not from assay-based typing.

What the research found in general, with its limitations: How much clinical and demographic metadata was included differed by source and by participant, and the metadata was provided uncurated.

TCRbeta CDR3 regions were amplified from genomic DNA by means of the immunoSEQ Assay, a bias-controlled multiplex PCR. In the original analysis: Within the assay, amplification of reference gene primers was used to estimate how many nucleated cells each sample contained. To quantify the absolute abundance of each unique TCRbeta CDR3 rearrangement, sequence reads were collapsed and filtered. Productive Simpson clonality was computed per sample as the square root of Simpson's diversity index over productive rearrangements. Imported from immuneACCESS, the table was reduced by TCRdb to in-frame sequences with V and J called. These copies leave out some clones; in studies compared against another copy, an unresolved V gene accounts for under half, and the cause of the remainder is not known. V, J and clone size reflect that table, while D and trimming were determined from the DNA. The sample table records some 370,000 clones; 80% to 90% of these occur just once. The ten largest clones add up to around 1.2% of the sample.

V is shortened by 6 bases, J by 0 bases, and the region joining them spans 12 bases. The germline V gene (reference sequence) supplies CDR1 PRHDT and CDR2 FYEKMQ. The CDR3, from cysteine to phenylalanine, totals 15 residues. The read is trimmed to its CDR3 DNA, 45 bases read in frame from base 1. Sequenced material: peripheral blood. In this chain, TRBV13 is recombined with TRBJ2-1, and possibly TRBD2, on 7 matching bases. The source is a man aged 40-49 years with acute or convalescent COVID-19. The DNA reads as follows: TGTGCCAGCAGGTACCGGGGGGCCTCCTACAATGAGCAGTTCTTC. The translation is CASRYRGASYNEQFF.